Listed here is a single TCR beta chain. The data belong to a study of blood T cell repertoires in COVID-19. Study in general: Samples representing acute and convalescent COVID-19 were sourced from the United States, Italy and Spain. The cDNA or gDNA used as material had been derived from T cells, B-cell-depleted T cells, or PBMCs.

A Seattle source enrolled patients during active infection and followed them longitudinally. Trimming shortened V by 0 bases and J by 6 bases, and 5 bases separated the two germline ends. The CDR3 runs to 11 residues. Germline loops: CDR1 SQVTM, CDR2 ANQGSEA. The assay was immunoSEQ multiplex PCR, and TCRdb's table has in-frame clones only and misses some. The table records some 200,000 clones, around 84% of them present only once. This chain uses TRBV29-1 with TRBJ1-1; D gene unclear. Material for sequencing was peripheral blood. The receptor comes from a woman of 80 years or more with COVID-19, enrolled during active disease. The CDR3 sequence is CSVEDEAEAFF. The CDR3 nucleotides read TGCAGCGTTGAAGATGAGGCTGAAGCTTTCTTT.